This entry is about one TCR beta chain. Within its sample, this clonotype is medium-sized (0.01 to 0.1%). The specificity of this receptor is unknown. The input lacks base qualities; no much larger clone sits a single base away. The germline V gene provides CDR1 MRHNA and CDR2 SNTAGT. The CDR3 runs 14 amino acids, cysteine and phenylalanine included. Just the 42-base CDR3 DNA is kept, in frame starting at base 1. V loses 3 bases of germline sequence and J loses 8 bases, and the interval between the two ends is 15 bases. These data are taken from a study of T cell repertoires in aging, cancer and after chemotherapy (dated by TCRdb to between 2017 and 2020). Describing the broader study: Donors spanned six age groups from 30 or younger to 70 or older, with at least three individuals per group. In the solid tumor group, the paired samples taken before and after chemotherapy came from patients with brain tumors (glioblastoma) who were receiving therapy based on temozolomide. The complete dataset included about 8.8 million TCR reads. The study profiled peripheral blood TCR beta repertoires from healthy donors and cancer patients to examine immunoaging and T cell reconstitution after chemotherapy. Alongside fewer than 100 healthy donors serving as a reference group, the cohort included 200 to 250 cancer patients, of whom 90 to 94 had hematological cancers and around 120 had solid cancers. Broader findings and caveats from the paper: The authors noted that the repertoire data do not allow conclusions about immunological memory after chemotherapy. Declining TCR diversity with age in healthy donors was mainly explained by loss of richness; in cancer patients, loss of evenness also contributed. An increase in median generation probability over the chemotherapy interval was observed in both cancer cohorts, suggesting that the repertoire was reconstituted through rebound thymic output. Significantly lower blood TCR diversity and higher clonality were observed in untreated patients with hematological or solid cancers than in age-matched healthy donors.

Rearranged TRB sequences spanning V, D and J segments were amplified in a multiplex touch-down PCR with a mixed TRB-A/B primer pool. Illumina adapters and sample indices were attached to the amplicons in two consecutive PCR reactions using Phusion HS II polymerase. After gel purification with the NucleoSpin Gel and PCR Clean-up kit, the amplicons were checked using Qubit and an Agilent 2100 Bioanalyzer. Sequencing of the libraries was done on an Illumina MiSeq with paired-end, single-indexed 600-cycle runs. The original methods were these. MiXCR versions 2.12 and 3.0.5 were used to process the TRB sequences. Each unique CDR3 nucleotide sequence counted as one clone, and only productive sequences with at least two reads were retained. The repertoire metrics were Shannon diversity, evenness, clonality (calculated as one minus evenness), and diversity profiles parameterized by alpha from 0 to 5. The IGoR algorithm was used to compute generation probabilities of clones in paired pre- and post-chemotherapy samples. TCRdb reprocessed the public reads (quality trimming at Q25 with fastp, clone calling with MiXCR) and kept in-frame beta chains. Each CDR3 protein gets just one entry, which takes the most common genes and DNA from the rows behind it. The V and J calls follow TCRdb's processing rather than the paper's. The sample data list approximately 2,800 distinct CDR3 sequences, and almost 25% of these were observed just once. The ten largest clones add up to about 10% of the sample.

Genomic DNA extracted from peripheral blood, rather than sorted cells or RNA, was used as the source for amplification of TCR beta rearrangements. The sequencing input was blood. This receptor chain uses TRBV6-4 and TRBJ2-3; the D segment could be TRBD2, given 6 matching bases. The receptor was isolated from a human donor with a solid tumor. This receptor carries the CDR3 CASSDLASDGTQYF. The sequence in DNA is TGTGCCAGCAGTGATCTAGCGAGTGATGGTACGCAGTATTTT.